The source of this T cell receptor (beta chain) is a study of blood T cells in healthy people across ages. Alongside a J-beta primer mix, a sample-barcoded 5' primer served in a second PCR lasting roughly 6 to 11 cycles. TCRdb re-called the 5' RACE reads with MiXCR, one entry per CDR3 protein. This sample has approximately 760,000 distinct CDR3 sequences; roughly 25% occur once, and the top ten carry under 10%. The CDR3 is 14 amino acids. Trimming shortened V by 1 base and J by 6 bases, and 13 bases separated the two germline ends. The V gene's germline CDR1 is LGHDT and CDR2 YNNKEL (reference sequence). Total RNA extracted from each sample amounted to at least 6 micrograms. This clonotype turned up a few times. These records were also assigned to another study, of T cells of mothers and their children. That investigation notes: At a rate of roughly 1.4 ug per 15 ul, cDNA synthesis received all of the extracted RNA. Mother-child pairs who were related displayed a slightly higher overlap than unrelated pairs, a difference that was non-significant.

This sequence originates from a boy aged 10-17 years in good health. Sequencing input: blood. This chain connects TRBV3-1 to TRBJ2-7; D is possibly TRBD2 (5 bases). DNA for the CDR3: TGTGCCAGCAGCCAAGCGGGGTTCACGGGCGAGCAGTACTTC. Protein sequence: CASSQAGFTGEQYF.